A single sample is the source of the 15 T cell receptor beta chains below, sequenced in a study of OX40 agonist ivuxolimab in advanced cancers. Sequencing was performed with immunoSEQ multiplex PCR; in TCRdb, only in-frame clones are kept and a portion is missing. Of 75,000 to 100,000 clones listed, about 86% were seen once; the top ten hold under 2.5%. Sequencing was performed on CD4+ or CD8+ T cells sorted from blood, taken in a trial of the OX40 agonist ivuxolimab. The receptors were gathered from an adult with an advanced solid tumor such as melanoma, head and neck, liver or kidney cancer.

This chain connects TRBV7-2 to TRBJ2-1; 10 nucleotides line up with TRBD2. The CDR3 sequence is 16 residues long. V dropped 1 base and J dropped 3; count of bases not matched to a gene: 3. Germline V gives CDR1 SGHTA, CDR2 FQGNSA. CDR3 amino acids: CASSLGAGGIYNEQFF. CDR3 nucleotide sequence: TGTGCCAGCAGCTTAGGAGCGGGAGGGATCTACAATGAGCAGTTCTTC.

The J gene is TRBJ2-5, the V gene TRBV7-8; the D is unclear. The DNA end favors TRBJ2-7, so the J call may be wrong. Looked up from germline, CDR1 is SGHVS and CDR2 is FQNEAQ. This CDR3 comprises 11 residues. CDR3 region: CASSQGFEQYF. The CDR3 DNA is TGTGCCAGCAGTCAAGGGTTCGAGCAGTACTTC.

The chain uses TRBV15 and TRBJ2-7; TRBD1 matches 9 bases. From germline, CDR1 is LNHNV and CDR2 YYDKDF (reference sequence). Trimming took 4 bases from V and 4 from J; bases not matched to a gene: 2. There are 13 residues in the CDR3. The CDR3 DNA is TGTGCCACCAGCATACAGGGGGCTTACGAGCAGTACTTC. Its protein is CATSIQGAYEQYF. The whole variable domain, remainder taken from reference TRBV15 and TRBJ2-7, is DAMVIQNPRYQVTQFGKPVTLSCSQTLNHNVMYWYQQKSSQAPKLLFHYYDKDFNNEADTPDNFQSRRPNTSFCFLDIRSPGLGDTAMYLCATSIQGAYEQYFGPGTRLTVT.

The chain employs TRBV7-8 and TRBJ2-3; perhaps TRBD1 as D (6 bases). The CDR3 covers 14 residues. Germline CDR1 SGHVS, CDR2 FQNEAQ. V was cut by 2 bases and J by 4 bases, with 10 bases left in between. For the CDR3, the DNA is TGTGCCAGCAGCTTATATAAGGGGGCAGATACGCAGTATTTT. This encodes CASSLYKGADTQYF. The full variable domain, with the rest looked up from reference TRBV7-8 and TRBJ2-3, is GAGVSQSPRYKVAKRGQDVALRCDPISGHVSLFWYQQALGQGPEFLTYFQNEAQLDKSGLPSDRFFAERPEGSVSTLKIQRTQQEDSAVYLCASSLYKGADTQYFGPGTRLTVL.

Remarks on this clone: Likely a read error: the CDR3 ends without its conserved phenylalanine or tryptophan. The chain uses TRBV9 and TRBJ2-3, with D unclear. V lost 0 bases and J lost 4, with 9 bases in between. Per the germline V gene, CDR1 is SGDLS and CDR2 is YYNGEE. The CDR3 loop spans 14 amino acids. Here the CDR3 DNA reads TGTGCCAGCAGCGTAGCTCATTCATCAGATACGCAGTATCTT. It translates to CASSVAHSSDTQYL.

The rearrangement uses TRBV5-4 and TRBJ2-1; 8 bases agree with TRBD2. After removal of 4 bases from V and 5 bases from J, the junction contained 11 bases not matched to a gene. Looked up from germline, CDR1 is SGHNT and CDR2 is YYREEE (reference sequence). The CDR3 sequence is 16 residues long. CDR3 nucleotide sequence: TGTGCCAGCAGCCCTGGGAGGCGGGGGGTCAACAATGAGCAGTTCTTC. Protein product: CASSPGRRGVNNEQFF.

The chain couples TRBV7-6 to TRBJ2-7; 9 nucleotides agree with TRBD1. CDR1 SGHVS and CDR2 FNYEAQ come from the germline V gene. The CDR3 sequence is 15 residues long. The J segment lost 3 bases and the V segment lost 5 bases, leaving 8 bases of the junction unmatched. The CDR3 nucleotides read TGTGCCAGCAGCCCCTCCGGGACAGGGCTCTACGAGCAGTACTTC. The encoded protein is CASSPSGTGLYEQYF.

The gene calls are TRBV11-3 and TRBJ2-1; TRBD1 matches 8 bases. Germline CDR1 is SGHNT and CDR2 is YENEEA. CDR3 length: 15 amino acids. V shed 5 bases, J shed 13 bases, and the junction held 16 bases outside the gene matches. CDR3 residues: CASSPGQGGQNHQFF. The CDR3 nucleotides read TGTGCCAGCAGCCCCGGACAGGGCGGACAAAACCACCAGTTCTTC.

This clone was observed a single time. V is TRBV6-5 and J is TRBJ1-6; 7 nucleotides line up with TRBD1. The CDR3 sequence is 15 residues long. Germline lookup yields CDR1 MNHEY and CDR2 SVGAGI. Losses at the gene ends were 5 bases for V and 7 bases for J; bases not matched to a gene: 8. CDR3 region: CASSPQGYWNSPLHF. DNA of the CDR3: TGTGCCAGCAGTCCACAGGGGTATTGGAATTCACCCCTCCACTTT.

The V call is TRBV6-5, the J call TRBJ1-2, with D perhaps matching TRBD1 (5 bases). The germline CDR1 and CDR2 sequences are MNHEY and SVGAGI. The V end lost 6 bases, the J end lost 6 bases, and 8 bases lay between the germline ends. The CDR3 runs 11 residues. CDR3 coding DNA: TGTGCCAGCAGAGGGGAAGATGGCTACACCTTC. Translating it yields CASRGEDGYTF.

The chain is built from TRBV28 and TRBJ1-5; D is undetermined. This CDR3 is built from 14 residues. The germline V gene has CDR1 MDHEN and CDR2 SYDVKM. V lost 1 base and J lost 7, with 11 bases in between. The chain's CDR3 is CASSLYGERQPQHF. The CDR3 DNA reads as TGTGCCAGCAGTTTATACGGGGAAAGGCAGCCCCAGCATTTT.

This clone was seen just once. This chain uses TRBV11-2 with TRBJ2-3, with D perhaps matching TRBD1 or TRBD2 (5 bases each). The germline CDR1 and CDR2 sequences are SGHAT and FQNNGV. Trimming took 5 bases from V and 0 from J, leaving 12 bases between them. This CDR3 contains 15 residues. In DNA form, the CDR3 reads TGTGCCAGCAGCCTCCGATGGGGGAGCACAGATACGCAGTATTTT. Amino acid sequence: CASSLRWGSTDTQYF.

V gene TRBV29-1 combines with J gene TRBJ1-5, with D possibly matching TRBD1 (6 bases). CDR3 length: 12 residues. V dropped 7 bases and J dropped 7 bases, with 14 bases sitting between them. CDR1 is SQVTM, CDR2 ANQGSEA, per germline. CDR3 amino acids: CSAIIRGQPQHF. CDR3 in DNA: TGCAGCGCAATAATCAGGGGCCAGCCCCAGCATTTT.

The genes are TRBV6-5 and TRBJ1-1; D is ambiguous. CDR1 is MNHEY, CDR2 SVGAGI, per germline. V was cut by 5 bases and J by 6 bases, with 7 bases left in between. The CDR3 covers 11 residues. The CDR3 coding sequence is TGTGCCAGCAGTACCACTTCTGAAGCTTTCTTT. Translating it yields CASSTTSEAFF.

This clone has just a few counts. V and J are TRBV25-1 and TRBJ1-4; D gene unclear. The germline V gene has CDR1 MGHDK and CDR2 SYGVNS. The CDR3 loop spans 14 amino acids. Trimming cost V 8 bases and J 7 bases, with 17 bases left between them. The CDR3 DNA follows: TGTGCCAGCCGAAGAACAGAGAGAAGTGAAAAACTGTTTTTT. Its translation is CASRRTERSEKLFF.